This T cell receptor beta chain was sequenced for a study of blood T cell repertoires in COVID-19. About the study: The United States, Italy and Spain were the sources of the acute and convalescent COVID-19 samples.

The CDR3 is 12 amino acids. With 3 bases removed from V and 5 bases from J, the gap between germline ends came to 7 bases. Germline V gene data show CDR1 as SEHNR and CDR2 as FQNEAQ (reference sequence). Repertoires were generated with immunoSEQ multiplex PCR, while TCRdb's copy carries only in-frame clones and drops some. The sample lists about 160,000 clones, 85% to 95% occurring once. The rearrangement links TRBV7-9 to TRBJ1-1; D gene unclear. Sequencing input: peripheral blood. The receptor was isolated from a woman between 45 and 60 years old with acute or convalescent COVID-19. The CDR3 protein is CASSFTGTEAFF. In DNA form, the CDR3 reads TGTGCCAGCAGCTTTACCGGGACTGAAGCTTTCTTT.